Here is one T cell receptor beta chain with its context. Its antigen is not known. Germline-derived CDR1 and CDR2 are SGHRS and YFSETQ. The CDR3 is 16 residues long. V lost 0 bases, J lost 2 bases, and 7 bases stayed unmatched. This sample is part of a study of cytomegalovirus exposure and HLA in healthy donors. The PCR made use of 60 Vbeta and 13 Jbeta primers. Sequencing was performed with immunoSEQ multiplex PCR; in TCRdb, only in-frame clones are kept and a portion is missing. Of 95,000 to 150,000 clones listed, about 80% were seen once; the top ten hold roughly 1.5%. Study results and caveats: An observed cluster of highly shared sequence variants was recorded as a likely sequencing artifact. In a later analysis, 17,000 or so TCR beta sequences were associated with HLA alleles at 0.05 false discovery rate. A later analysis reportedly identified an Asian-associated ancestry cluster as carrying fewer N-insertions than the approximately 670-donor mean.

This sequence was found in a young woman in good health and CMV-seronegative. Specimen: PBMCs. J is TRBJ1-2 and V is TRBV5-1, with 7 bases lining up with TRBD1. The CDR3: CASSLGATGSNYGYTF. The CDR3 coding sequence is TGCGCCAGCAGCTTGGGGGCGACAGGGTCCAACTATGGCTACACCTTC.